This TCR beta chain was sequenced for a study of T cells in Graves' hyperthyroidism and ophthalmopathy. Whole-study findings and limits: Blood also carried most thyroid clonotypes expanded above 0.001.

The germline CDR1 and CDR2 sequences are MNHEY and SVGEGT. Trimming took 3 bases from V and 6 from J, leaving 21 bases between them. The length of the CDR3 is 17 residues. This clonotype was detected ten times or more. Antigen unknown. TCR beta CDR3 sequences were amplified from RNA transcripts. The HTBI primer set was used in a first-round RT-PCR of the TCR CDR3. TCRdb analysed the multiplex PCR reads with MiXCR anew, one entry per CDR3 protein. The table shows approximately 640,000 distinct CDR3 sequences, with about 17% occurring only once. Absence of ophthalmopathy progression within 18 months defined stable Graves' hyperthyroidism. Patients aged 18 to 65 had newly diagnosed hyperthyroidism lasting under 2 months. Uncontrolled infections, other autoimmune diseases, pregnancy or lactation led to exclusion of patients.

Sequencing was done on a sample of blood. The chain carries TRBV6-2 or TRBV6-3 and TRBJ2-1; D is undetermined. The sequence was collected from a woman aged 25-40 years with Graves' hyperthyroidism. The CDR3: CASSYFLVPDPRNEQFF. The CDR3 region has the DNA TGTGCCAGCAGTTATTTCTTGGTCCCCGACCCCCGCAATGAGCAGTTCTTC.